The present T cell receptor beta chain was sequenced within a study of read filtering for tumor transcriptome and immune sequencing (dated by TCRdb to between 2020 and 2021). Some background on the complete study: The cohort consisted of roughly 18 male and 14 female patients, with a mean age of approximately 70 years and an age range of about 47 to 90. By revised international staging, fewer than ten patients were R-ISS I, 16 were R-ISS II and 6 or 7 were R-ISS III. One main goal was a read-filtering strategy for immune repertoire data, in particular deciding whether clonotypes backed by only one read should be removed. TCR repertoires obtained by targeted immune repertoire sequencing and by bulk whole-transcriptome sequencing performed on the same bone marrow samples were compared. After DNase treatment, whole-transcriptome libraries were prepared with the TruSeq RNA Access Library Prep Kit. TCR-region mapped reads per sample ranged from about 3.5 to 11 million with IR-seq versus only roughly 85 to 1,300 with RNA-seq. Broad study findings and their caveats: The sorted CD138-negative fraction was composed of a mixed bone marrow immune population rather than of purified T cells. Removing single-read clonotypes increased the correlation between IR-seq and RNA-seq shared clonotype proportions. Single-read clonotypes made up roughly 80% of clonotypes but 3% to 3.5% of total reads in IR-seq, and just under 75% of clonotypes and 40% to 45% of reads in RNA-seq. Compared with RNA-seq, IR-seq captured clonotypes at much greater depth and more reliably, and a smaller IR-seq throughput was enough to identify most of the shared clonotypes.

Bone marrow was sampled from every patient at the time of active disease. Isolation of bone marrow mononuclear cells was performed by Ficoll-Hypaque density gradient centrifugation. Myeloma plasma cells were removed and CD138-negative cells were collected by negative selection after labeling with CD138 magnetic microbeads on a MACS separator. The purity of the isolated cells was checked by flow cytometry with CD138 antibodies on an Attune NxT. Total RNA was extracted using TRIzol reagent and was quantified on a NanoDrop spectrophotometer. Paired RNA-seq and IR-seq were performed on the CD138-negative bone marrow sample of each patient. TCR libraries were built from approximately 400 ng RNA with the Immunoverse kit, using molecular barcoded adaptors covering alpha/delta and beta/gamma chains. TCR library preparation used the same RNA that was used for transcriptome sequencing. Sequencing of the TCR libraries was done on an Illumina HiSeq 4000 with 2 x 150 cycles. In the source study's methods: With MiXCR, TCR reads were aligned to human V, D, J and C references and assembled into CDR3 clonotypes, with quality filtering and error correction included. The tcR package in R was used to analyze clonotype counts and gene usage diversity. For inspection of raw mapping reads, RNA-seq reads were mapped by STAR aligner version 2.5.3a onto GRCh37 of the human genome. To test the effect of sequencing depth on detected clonotypes, IR-seq fastq files were randomly downsampled using Seqtk 1.3. Through fastp at Q25 and MiXCR, TCRdb rebuilt clones from the public reads, retaining in-frame beta chains. Merged by CDR3 protein, the rows form single entries marked with the most common genes and DNA. TCRdb, rather than the study authors, made the V and J calls. The sample table records about 39,000 distinct CDR3 sequences; approximately 14% of these occur just once. Around 7.3% of the sample goes to the ten largest clones.

This clonotype was detected ten times or more. What this receptor recognizes is not known. The sample holds no much larger clone one base away, and base qualities are not on file. The CDR3, from cysteine to phenylalanine, totals 16 residues. The kept DNA is CDR3 alone, 48 bases in frame from the first base. CDR1 and CDR2 are drawn from the germline V gene: MNHEY, SVGAGI. Ends trimmed: V by 6 bases, J by 1 base; bases unmatched to a gene: 10. The chain joins TRBV6-5 to TRBJ1-1; 8 central bases correspond to TRBD1. The clonotype was recovered from a donor at least 40 years old with multiple myeloma. Sequencing used a population of CD138-negative cells sorted from bone marrow. Reading the label with the study, this specimen's cell subset or site is: bone marrow mononuclear cells depleted of CD138+ plasma/myeloma cells by negative magnetic selection. CDR3 protein: CASRSPRDRTNTEAFF. The DNA is TGTGCCAGCAGGTCACCCCGGGACAGGACGAACACTGAAGCTTTCTTT.